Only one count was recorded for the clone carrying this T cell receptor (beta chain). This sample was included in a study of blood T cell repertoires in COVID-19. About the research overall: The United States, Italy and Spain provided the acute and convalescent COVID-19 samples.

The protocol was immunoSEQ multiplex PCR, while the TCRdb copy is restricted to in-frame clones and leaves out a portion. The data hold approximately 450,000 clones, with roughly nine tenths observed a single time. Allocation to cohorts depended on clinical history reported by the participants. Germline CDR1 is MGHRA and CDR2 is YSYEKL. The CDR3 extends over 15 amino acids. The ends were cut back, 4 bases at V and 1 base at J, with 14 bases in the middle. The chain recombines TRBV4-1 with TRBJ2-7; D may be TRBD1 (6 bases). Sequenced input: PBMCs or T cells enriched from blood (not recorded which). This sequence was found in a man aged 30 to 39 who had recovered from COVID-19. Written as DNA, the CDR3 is TGCGCCAGCAGCCCTTCGGGACATACTTCCTACGAGCAGTACTTC. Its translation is CASSPSGHTSYEQYF.